The 25 T cell receptor beta chains listed next were all sequenced from one sample in a study of T cells after yellow fever vaccination. Each CDR3 protein is one row after TCRdb ran MiXCR on the 5' RACE reads. The sample consists of roughly 150,000 distinct CDR3 sequences, 5% to 7.5% of them appearing once. This sample comprised CD4+ T cells sorted from PBMCs, obtained 10 days after the yellow fever booster vaccination. The receptors were sampled from a man younger than 40 who received the YFV17D yellow fever vaccine.

This clonotype was observed at least ten times. The chain carries TRBV20-1 and TRBJ1-5; weak D call: TRBD1 (5 bases). Per the germline V gene, CDR1 is DFQATT and CDR2 is SNEGSKA (reference sequence). The CDR3 contains 15 residues. V lost 1 base and J 1 base, leaving 11 bases between the germline ends. In DNA form, the CDR3 reads TGCAGTGCTAGAGGGGGCGATTGGAGCAATCAGCCCCAGCATTTT. It is translated as CSARGGDWSNQPQHF.

This clonotype has at least ten counts. The V and J genes are TRBV7-3 and TRBJ2-6; 8 bases line up with TRBD1. Germline values: CDR1 SGHTA, CDR2 FQGTGA. CDR3 size: 15 residues. V shed 8 bases and J 2 bases; nucleotides not matched to a gene: 5. The CDR3 loop reads CASGQGGAGANVLTF. CDR3 sequence (DNA): TGTGCCAGCGGACAGGGTGGAGCTGGGGCCAACGTCCTGACTTTC. The full variable domain, completed using reference TRBV7-3 and TRBJ2-6, is GAGVSQTPSNKVTEKGKYVELRCDPISGHTALYWYRQSLGQGPEFLIYFQGTGAADDSGLPNDRFFAVRPEGSVSTLKIQRTERGDSAVYLCASGQGGAGANVLTFGAGSRLTVL.

This clonotype was detected ten times or more. V and J are TRBV6-1 and TRBJ2-5, with D possibly TRBD2 on 6 matching bases. With 6 bases removed from V and 4 bases from J, the gap between germline ends came to 15 bases. Germline CDR1 and CDR2: MNHNS and SASEGT. This CDR3 comprises 14 residues. CDR3 DNA: TGTGCCAGCAGCCGCCCGGGAGTAGGAGAGACCCAGTACTTC. It is translated as CASSRPGVGETQYF.

This clonotype has a count of ten or more. The V and J genes are TRBV28 and TRBJ2-3; 12 nucleotides match TRBD2. The V gene end was trimmed by 4 bases and the J gene end by 6 bases; junction bases not matched to a gene: 11. Germline assignment: CDR1 MDHEN and CDR2 SYDVKM. This CDR3 spans 17 amino acids. The CDR3 DNA follows: TGTGCCAGCAGTTACCTAGCGGGAGGGCCACCAACGGATACGCAGTATTTT. It is translated as CASSYLAGGPPTDTQYF.

This clonotype was counted ten times or more. This sequence joins TRBV29-1 and TRBJ2-1; 14 bases match TRBD2. The CDR3 spans 16 residues. Germline V CDR1 and CDR2: SQVTM, ANQGSEA. After removal of 2 bases from V and 7 bases from J, the junction contained 7 bases not matched to a gene. In nucleotides, the CDR3 is TGCAGCGTTGAAATACCGGGACTAGCGGGAGTGAATGAGCAGTTCTTC. Translating gives CSVEIPGLAGVNEQFF.

This clonotype was observed many times. The gene calls are TRBV20-1 and TRBJ2-3; tentatively, D is TRBD2 (6 bases). CDR1 and CDR2 (germline): DFQATT, SNEGSKA (reference sequence). With 1 base removed from V and 0 bases from J, the gap between germline ends came to 17 bases. There are 17 residues in the CDR3. The CDR3 spells CSARAPEAGSSTDTQYF. DNA for the CDR3: TGCAGTGCTAGAGCCCCCGAGGCGGGGTCTAGCACAGATACGCAGTATTTT.

As for this clonotype: This may stem from a read error, because a much larger clone lies one nucleotide away. The chain has TRBV5-1 and TRBJ2-2; the D gene could be TRBD1 or TRBD2 (5 bases each). V was clipped by 2 bases and J by 6 bases, with 20 bases between them. Germline V CDR1 and CDR2: SGHRS, YFSETQ. The CDR3 runs 17 residues. The CDR3 DNA follows: TGCGCCAGCAGCTTTGCTACCGGGAAAGGGGATTCCGGGGAGCTGTTTTTT. Amino acids: CASSFATGKGDSGELFF.

V gene TRBV20-1 combines with J gene TRBJ2-4; D is unclear. V was pared by 1 base and J by 0 bases, with 10 bases between. The CDR3 contains 15 residues. Germline V gene lookup returns CDR1 DFQATT and CDR2 SNEGSKA (reference sequence). The chain's CDR3 is CSARGPSLAKNIQYF. CDR3 in DNA: TGCAGTGCTAGAGGCCCATCTCTAGCCAAAAACATTCAGTACTTC.

Many counts were recorded for this clonotype. The CDR3 nucleotides are TGCAGTGCCGGGACAGGGAGCACCGGGGAGCTGTTTTTT. Amino acid sequence: CSAGTGSTGELFF. This chain uses TRBV20-1 with TRBJ2-2; 9 bases map to TRBD1. Germline trimming cut 6 bases from V and 4 bases from J; bases unmatched to any gene: 3. This CDR3 is built from 13 residues. Per the germline V gene, CDR1 is DFQATT and CDR2 is SNEGSKA (reference sequence).

The sample holds many counts of this clonotype. The chain employs TRBV18 and TRBJ2-5, with D hard to call. The V gene's germline CDR1 is KGHSH and CDR2 LQKENI. This CDR3 has 15 residues. Trimming removed 3 bases at V and 5 bases at J, with 16 bases between. CDR3: CASSPQYSYQETQYF. The CDR3 nucleotides are TGTGCCAGCTCACCCCAGTATTCATATCAGGAGACCCAGTACTTC.

The sample holds many counts of this clonotype. This chain joins TRBV12-3 or TRBV12-4 and TRBJ1-1, with D possibly being TRBD1 (6 bases). Trimming removed 3 bases at V and 4 bases at J, with 15 bases between. CDR3 length equals 15 residues. The CDR3 nucleotides read TGTGCCAGCAGTTTCAGTCGGGGGGCTGTCACTGAAGCTTTCTTT. This encodes CASSFSRGAVTEAFF.

For this clonotype: The DNA is left out, because the CDR3 cannot be placed on it with certainty; the CDR3 is given as TCRdb lists it. The V and J genes are TRBV14 and TRBJ2-7; the D call TRBD1 from the table was never checked on the DNA. From germline, CDR1 is SGHDN and CDR2 FVKESK. The CDR3 has 16 residues if both end residues are counted. The CDR3 region is CASSQHFGQGGYEQYF.

This clonotype was detected ten times or more. This chain uses TRBV9 with TRBJ1-1; D might be TRBD1 (6 bases). Trimming stripped 6 bases from V and 1 base from J, with 16 bases between. CDR1 is SGDLS and CDR2 is YYNGEE in the germline V gene. The CDR3 consists of 15 residues. Written as DNA, the CDR3 is TGTGCCAGCACCGTCGGGGCAGGGGCGAACACTGAAGCTTTCTTT. Encoded protein: CASTVGAGANTEAFF.

This clonotype was seen a few times. This chain connects TRBV3-1 to TRBJ2-7, with 13 bases that match TRBD2. This CDR3 is 17 amino acids long. Trimming cost V 1 base and J 8 bases; bases outside gene matches: 11. Germline values: CDR1 LGHDT, CDR2 YNNKEL (reference sequence). The CDR3 here is CASSQVRTSGSELQQYF. The CDR3 nucleotides read TGTGCCAGCAGCCAAGTTCGGACTAGCGGGAGTGAGTTACAGCAGTACTTC.

With regard to this clonotype: Given a much more abundant clone one base away, this may be a read error. This chain connects TRBV11-2 to TRBJ2-3; 16 nucleotides agree with TRBD2. The length of the CDR3 is 18 residues. The trim removed 3 bases at V and 6 bases at J, leaving 9 bases unmatched. Per the germline V gene, CDR1 is SGHAT and CDR2 is FQNNGV. The DNA of the CDR3 is TGTGCCAGCAGCTTCACGACCGGGACTAGCGGGAGGGTGGATACGCAGTATTTT. It codes for CASSFTTGTSGRVDTQYF.

As to this clonotype: A single base separates this from a much larger clone, so it may be a read error. In nucleotides, the CDR3 is TGTGCCAGCAGTTATGGCCGGGGACGATGCGAGCAGTACTTC. Translating it yields CASSYGRGRCEQYF. The rearrangement links TRBV6-5 to TRBJ2-7; D possibly matches TRBD1 or TRBD2 (5 bases each). Germline values: CDR1 MNHEY, CDR2 SVGAGI. CDR3 size: 14 residues. The V end lost 3 bases, the J end lost 6 bases, and 15 bases lay between the germline ends.

This clonotype was observed a few times. The V call is TRBV7-9, the J call TRBJ2-5; weak D call: TRBD2 (6 bases). The germline V gene encodes CDR1 SEHNR and CDR2 FQNEAQ (reference sequence). This CDR3 has 15 amino acids. The V gene lost 4 bases and the J gene lost 0 bases, with 12 bases spanning the gap. The CDR3 region is CASSWGGADQETQYF. CDR3 nucleotide sequence: TGTGCCAGCAGCTGGGGCGGGGCAGACCAAGAGACCCAGTACTTC.

This clonotype came up many times. This rearrangement joins TRBV6-1 to TRBJ2-3; unclear D gene. This CDR3 has 14 residues. The ends were cut back, 0 bases at V and 5 bases at J, with 9 bases in the middle. Germline values: CDR1 MNHNS, CDR2 SASEGT. CDR3 sequence reads: CASSEARLKDTQYF. CDR3 nucleotide sequence: TGTGCCAGCAGTGAAGCGCGACTTAAAGATACGCAGTATTTT.

This clonotype has a count of ten or more. This chain joins TRBV3-1 and TRBJ2-3; D tentatively reads TRBD1 or TRBD2 (6 bases each). V dropped 4 bases and J dropped 6 bases, with 23 bases sitting between them. Germline CDR1 LGHDT, CDR2 YNNKEL (reference sequence). This CDR3 comprises 17 residues. This chain's CDR3 is CASSLQRDGGREDTQYF. CDR3 nucleotides: TGTGCCAGCAGCCTCCAAAGGGACGGGGGCCGTGAGGATACGCAGTATTTT.

There are many counts of this clonotype. The chain couples TRBV10-3 to TRBJ2-7; maybe TRBD2 (6 bases). The V gene's germline CDR1 is ENHRY and CDR2 SYGVKD. With 6 bases removed from V and 0 bases from J, the gap between germline ends came to 27 bases. The CDR3 consists of 19 residues. The CDR3 nucleotides are TGTGCCATCAGGCCCGCGAACAGACCGGGACTCCAATTCTCCTACGAGCAGTACTTC. It translates to CAIRPANRPGLQFSYEQYF.

This clonotype has more than one count but fewer than ten. The chain has TRBV5-1 and TRBJ1-1; D not resolved. This CDR3 is 13 amino acids long. V gave up 1 base and J gave up 7 bases, with 11 bases separating them. Germline V lookup: CDR1 SGHRS, CDR2 YFSETQ. DNA of the CDR3: TGCGCCAGCAGCTTGATCGGGAGGAATGAAGCTTTCTTT. It specifies CASSLIGRNEAFF.

This clonotype came up many times. The chain couples TRBV19 to TRBJ2-7; D gene unclear. The CDR3 is made up of 13 amino acids. Trimming took 5 bases from V and 3 from J, leaving 11 bases between them. Germline CDR1 reads LNHDA; CDR2 reads SQIVND (reference sequence). DNA of the CDR3: TGTGCCAGTAGTCTGCAGGTGGGCTACGAGCAGTACTTC. Residues: CASSLQVGYEQYF.

The chain links TRBV7-8 to TRBJ2-7; D is uncertain. Germline CDR1 is SGHVS and CDR2 is FQNEAQ. V gave up 4 bases and J gave up 0 bases, with 22 bases separating them. This CDR3 is 18 amino acids long. CDR3 coding DNA: TGTGCCAGCAGCTCCCGCCGCTTCCAAGGTACCTACTCCTACGAGCAGTACTTC. It yields the protein CASSSRRFQGTYSYEQYF.

This clonotype was detected many times. The genes are TRBV19 and TRBJ2-5; D remains unclear. This CDR3 is built from 13 residues. V lost 6 bases and J lost 4, with 12 bases in between. The germline V gene encodes CDR1 LNHDA and CDR2 SQIVND (reference sequence). DNA for the CDR3: TGTGCCAGTAGGCCGACGGCTCGAGAGACCCAGTACTTC. Protein product: CASRPTARETQYF.

V is TRBV5-4 and J is TRBJ2-5; D is possibly TRBD1 (5 bases). V dropped 0 bases and J dropped 5 bases, with 11 bases sitting between them. This CDR3 is built from 14 residues. CDR1 and CDR2 from the germline V gene are SGHNT and YYREEE (reference sequence). The CDR3 region is CASSLVGLSETQYF. CDR3 sequence (DNA): TGTGCCAGCAGCTTGGTGGGGCTCTCTGAGACCCAGTACTTC.